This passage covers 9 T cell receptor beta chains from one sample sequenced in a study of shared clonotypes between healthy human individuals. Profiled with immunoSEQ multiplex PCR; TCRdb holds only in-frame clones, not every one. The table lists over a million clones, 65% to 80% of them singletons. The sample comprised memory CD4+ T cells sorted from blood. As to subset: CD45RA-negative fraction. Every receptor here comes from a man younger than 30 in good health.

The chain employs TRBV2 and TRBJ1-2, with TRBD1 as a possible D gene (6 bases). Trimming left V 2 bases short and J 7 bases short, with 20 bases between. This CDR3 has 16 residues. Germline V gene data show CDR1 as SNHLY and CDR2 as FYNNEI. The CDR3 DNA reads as TGTGCCAGCAGTGAATTATCTACGGTGGGGGCGTCTGGCTACACCTTC. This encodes CASSELSTVGASGYTF.

The CDR3 is CASSPRSYTQYF. CDR3 coding DNA: TGTGCCAGCAGCCCCCGGAGTTATACGCAGTATTTT. The V and J genes are TRBV7-9 and TRBJ2-3; D remains unclear. This CDR3 is 12 amino acids long. Trimming left V 5 bases short and J 7 bases short, with 10 bases between. Germline values: CDR1 SEHNR, CDR2 FQNEAQ (reference sequence).

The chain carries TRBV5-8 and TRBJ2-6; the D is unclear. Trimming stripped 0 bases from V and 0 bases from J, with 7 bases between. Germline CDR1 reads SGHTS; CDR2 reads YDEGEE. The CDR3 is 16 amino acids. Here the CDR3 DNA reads TGTGCCAGCAGCTTGGGGTTGTTCTCTGGGGCCAACGTCCTGACTTTC. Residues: CASSLGLFSGANVLTF.

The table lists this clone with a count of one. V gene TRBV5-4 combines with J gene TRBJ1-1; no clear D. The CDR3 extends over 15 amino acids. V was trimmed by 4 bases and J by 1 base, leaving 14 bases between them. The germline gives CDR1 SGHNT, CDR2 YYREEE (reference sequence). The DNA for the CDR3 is TGTGCCAGCAGCCAACCGTCCCAGCGGAACACTGAAGCTTTCTTT. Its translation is CASSQPSQRNTEAFF.

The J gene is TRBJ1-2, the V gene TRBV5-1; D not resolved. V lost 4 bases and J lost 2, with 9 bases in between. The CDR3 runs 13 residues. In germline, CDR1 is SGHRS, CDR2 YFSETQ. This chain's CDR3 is CASSRQENYGYTF. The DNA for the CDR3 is TGCGCCAGCAGCAGGCAGGAAAACTATGGCTACACCTTC.

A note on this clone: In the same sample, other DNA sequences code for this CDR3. For the CDR3, the DNA is TGCAGCGTTGGGGGGGTTACTGAAGCTTTCTTT. Residues: CSVGGVTEAFF. The rearrangement uses TRBV29-1 and TRBJ1-1, with D perhaps TRBD1 (5 bases). CDR1 SQVTM and CDR2 ANQGSEA come from the germline V gene. The V end was cut by 4 bases, the J end by 5 bases, with 8 bases between. The CDR3 contains 11 residues. The full variable domain, rest sourced from reference TRBV29-1 and TRBJ1-1, is SAVISQKPSRDICQRGTSLTIQCQVDSQVTMMFWYRQQPGQSLTLIATANQGSEATYESGFVIDKFPISRPNLTFSTLTVSNMSPEDSSIYLCSVGGVTEAFFGQGTRLTVV.

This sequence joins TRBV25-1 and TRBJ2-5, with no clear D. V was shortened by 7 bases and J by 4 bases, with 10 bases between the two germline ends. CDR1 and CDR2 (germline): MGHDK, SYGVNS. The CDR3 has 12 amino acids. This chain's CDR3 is CASNRPGETQYF. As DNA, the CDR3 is TGTGCCAGCAATCGGCCAGGAGAGACCCAGTACTTC.

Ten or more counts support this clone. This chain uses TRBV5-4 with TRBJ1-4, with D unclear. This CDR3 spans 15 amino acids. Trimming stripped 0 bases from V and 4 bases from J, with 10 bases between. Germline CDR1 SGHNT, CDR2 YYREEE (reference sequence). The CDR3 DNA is TGTGCCAGCAGCTTGGCCGATAACTATAATGAAAAACTGTTTTTT. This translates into CASSLADNYNEKLFF.

DNA for the CDR3: TGTGCCAGCAGCCCAAGACAGACAACAACCCTATCACCCCTCCACTTT. It translates to CASSPRQTTTLSPLHF. V and J are TRBV5-6 and TRBJ1-6; TRBD1 is a possible D gene (5 bases). V lost 4 bases and J lost 10, with 21 bases in between. The germline CDR1 and CDR2 sequences are SGHDT and YYEEEE. The CDR3 extends over 16 amino acids.